The 24 T cell receptor beta chains given below trace back to one sample, sequenced in a study of vaccination and CD4 T cells after COVID-19. Sequencing of the DNA from cultured CD4+ T cells was carried out with the Oncomine TCR Beta short-read assay. TCRdb analysed the PCR reads with MiXCR anew, one entry per CDR3 protein. The sample contains fewer than 20,000 distinct CDR3 sequences, roughly three fifths of which appear only once. No cognate antigen is known for these TCRs. Treatment meaning: roughly 11-day PBMC culture with coronavirus spike peptide pools or control peptides (ViraFEST assay). The sequencing input was CD4+ T cells from blood, cultured in vitro. The receptors here all came from a human donor who had recovered from COVID-19.

This clonotype occurred a few times. The chain recombines TRBV20-1 with TRBJ1-5, with TRBD1 as a possible D gene (6 bases). This CDR3 contains 15 residues. The V end lost 0 bases, the J end lost 5 bases, and 14 bases lay between the germline ends. The germline CDR1 and CDR2 sequences are DFQATT and SNEGSKA (reference sequence). CDR3 loop: CSARDPGTTYQPQHF. The DNA of the CDR3 is TGCAGTGCTAGAGATCCCGGGACAACCTATCAGCCCCAGCATTTT.

The J gene is TRBJ1-6, the V gene TRBV6-4; D remains unclear. The CDR3 has 14 amino acids. CDR1 and CDR2 from the germline V gene are MRHNA and SNTAGT. V lost 3 bases and J lost 10, with 13 bases in between. CDR3 DNA sequence: TGTGCCAGCAGTGAACAGAGCGGGCAGTCACCCCTCCACTTT. The encoded protein is CASSEQSGQSPLHF.

Only a few counts were recorded for this clonotype. This sequence joins TRBV6-5 and TRBJ1-2, with D hard to call. There are 12 residues in the CDR3. Germline V gene lookup returns CDR1 MNHEY and CDR2 SVGAGI. V gave up 4 bases and J gave up 8 bases, with 11 bases separating them. CDR3: CASSSTRYGYTF. The CDR3 DNA is TGTGCCAGCAGTTCGACCCGGTACGGCTACACCTTC.

The chain couples TRBV15 to TRBJ1-1; D remains ambiguous. The CDR3 consists of 14 residues. Germline assignment: CDR1 LNHNV and CDR2 YYDKDF (reference sequence). Trimming took off 0 bases at V and 5 bases at J, with 10 bases between the two ends. CDR3 in amino acids: CATSREPGRTEAFF. The DNA for the CDR3 is TGTGCCACCAGCAGAGAACCGGGAAGGACTGAAGCTTTCTTT.

The sample holds a few counts of this clonotype. This chain joins TRBV3-1 and TRBJ1-2, with D unclear. Germline V gene data show CDR1 as LGHDT and CDR2 as YNNKEL (reference sequence). Trimming removed 1 base from V and 6 bases from J, with 15 bases in between. The CDR3 length is 15 residues. DNA for the CDR3: TGTGCCAGCAGCCAAGGTACAGAGAAGTTAGATGGCTACACCTTC. Protein: CASSQGTEKLDGYTF.

The gene calls are TRBV11-3 and TRBJ2-1; no clear D. The V end lost 1 base, the J end lost 5 bases, and 9 bases lay between the germline ends. Germline V gives CDR1 SGHNT, CDR2 YENEEA. The CDR3 runs 14 residues. CDR3 sequence (DNA): TGTGCCAGCAGCTTAGGTCGTCAGAACAATGAGCAGTTCTTC. It is translated as CASSLGRQNNEQFF.

A single count supports this clonotype. The chain carries TRBV6-1 and TRBJ1-1; D perhaps matches TRBD1 (5 bases). The V and J ends lost 5 bases and 1 base respectively, with 8 bases between them. There are 13 residues in the CDR3. CDR1 MNHNS and CDR2 SASEGT come from the germline V gene. This CDR3 reads CASSRDQNTEAFF. In nucleotides, the CDR3 is TGTGCCAGCAGTCGGGACCAGAACACTGAAGCTTTCTTT.

The chain couples TRBV6-1 to TRBJ1-1; 7 nucleotides align to TRBD1. The CDR3 totals 14 residues. The J segment lost 2 bases and the V segment lost 10 bases, leaving 10 bases of the junction unmatched. Looked up from germline, CDR1 is MNHNS and CDR2 is SASEGT. CDR3 loop: CAIQGQGGNTEAFF. The DNA of the CDR3 is TGTGCCATCCAAGGGCAGGGGGGAAACACTGAAGCTTTCTTT.

CDR3 nucleotide sequence: TGTGCCAGTAGCCTTAGACCGAGCAATCAGCCCCAGCATTTT. As protein: CASSLRPSNQPQHF. This rearrangement joins TRBV2 to TRBJ1-5; D uncertain. The CDR3 runs to 14 residues. CDR1 SNHLY and CDR2 FYNNEI come from the germline V gene. Trimming removed 9 bases from V and 1 base from J, with 13 bases in between. Supplemented by reference TRBV2 and TRBJ1-5, the full variable domain reads EPEVTQTPSHQVTQMGQEVILRCVPISNHLYFYWYRQILGQKVEFLVSFYNNEISEKSEIFDDQFSVERPDGSNFTLKIRSTKLEDSAMYFCASSLRPSNQPQHFGDGTRLSIL.

The chain joins TRBV10-3 to TRBJ2-1; a weak D match, TRBD1 (6 bases). Germline V lookup: CDR1 ENHRY, CDR2 SYGVKD. This CDR3 spans 16 amino acids. V was shortened by 0 bases and J by 3 bases, with 12 bases between the two germline ends. In DNA form, the CDR3 reads TGTGCCATCAGTGAGTCGAAGGGACATAGCTACAATGAGCAGTTCTTC. Protein product: CAISESKGHSYNEQFF.

The chain employs TRBV7-2 and TRBJ1-6; D may be TRBD1 (6 bases). V lost 7 bases and J 11 bases, leaving 27 bases between the germline ends. Germline V lookup: CDR1 SGHTA, CDR2 FQGNSA. The CDR3 is made up of 17 amino acids. Written as DNA, the CDR3 is TGTGCCAGCACCGAGGGGGGCTCGGGCGTCGCGAGACCACCCCTCCACTTT. This translates into CASTEGGSGVARPPLHF.

The chain recombines TRBV20-1 with TRBJ2-5; possibly TRBD1 or TRBD2 for D (5 bases each). The CDR3 runs to 14 residues. Germline assignment: CDR1 DFQATT and CDR2 SNEGSKA (reference sequence). The ends were cut back, 3 bases at V and 4 bases at J, with 15 bases in the middle. CDR3 protein: CSARSGALGETQYF. CDR3 bases: TGCAGTGCTAGGTCCGGGGCCTTGGGAGAGACCCAGTACTTC.

The V and J genes are TRBV12-3 or TRBV12-4 and TRBJ1-1, with a weak D call TRBD1 (6 bases). This CDR3 contains 12 residues. Trimming took off 6 bases at V and 5 bases at J, with 10 bases between the two ends. The CDR3 region is CASREGGTEAFF. In DNA, the CDR3 is TGTGCCAGCAGGGAAGGGGGGACTGAAGCTTTCTTT.

The chain carries TRBV5-1 and TRBJ1-1; D gene ambiguous. The CDR3 runs to 14 residues. Germline V gene lookup returns CDR1 SGHRS and CDR2 YFSETQ. The ends were cut back, 0 bases at V and 1 base at J, with 7 bases in the middle. CDR3 sequence: CASSLARQNTEAFF. The CDR3 DNA is TGCGCCAGCAGCTTGGCCCGGCAGAACACTGAAGCTTTCTTT.

The chain is built from TRBV6-1 and TRBJ2-1; possible D gene TRBD2, 5 bases. V was cut by 7 bases and J by 0 bases, with 16 bases left in between. The germline CDR1 and CDR2 sequences are MNHNS and SASEGT. The CDR3 sequence is 16 residues long. The CDR3 sequence is CASKVSASGSYNEQFF. The CDR3 DNA reads as TGTGCCAGCAAGGTTAGCGCCTCGGGCTCCTACAATGAGCAGTTCTTC.

The V and J genes are TRBV2 and TRBJ2-2; perhaps TRBD1 as D (5 bases). CDR1 is SNHLY, CDR2 FYNNEI, per germline. The CDR3 sequence is 13 residues long. Between the trimmed V and J ends, which lost 7 bases and 6 bases, there was a span of 12 bases. The CDR3 reads CASNAGISGELFF. The CDR3 DNA follows: TGTGCCAGCAACGCAGGGATTTCCGGGGAGCTGTTTTTT.

V gene TRBV5-1 combines with J gene TRBJ2-7; 10 bases are a match to TRBD2. Germline V gene lookup returns CDR1 SGHRS and CDR2 YFSETQ. Germline trimming cut 3 bases from V and 1 base from J; bases unmatched to any gene: 7. CDR3 size: 16 residues. DNA of the CDR3: TGCGCCAGCAGCTCGACACCAGCGGGAGGGTCCTACGAGCAGTACTTC. Residues: CASSSTPAGGSYEQYF. The full variable domain, its missing parts supplied by reference TRBV5-1 and TRBJ2-7, is KAGVTQTPRYLIKTRGQQVTLSCSPISGHRSVSWYQQTPGQGLQFLFEYFSETQRNKGNFPGRFSGRQFSNSRSEMNVSTLELGDSALYLCASSSTPAGGSYEQYFGPGTRLTVT.

V usage is TRBV10-1 and J usage is TRBJ2-3; D perhaps matches TRBD2 (5 bases). Trimming removed 4 bases at V and 6 bases at J, with 11 bases between. Germline assignment: CDR1 WNHNN and CDR2 SYGVQD (reference sequence). The CDR3 runs 13 residues. CDR3 region: CASSVRPGDTQYF. CDR3 in DNA: TGCGCCAGCAGTGTTCGACCGGGGGATACGCAGTATTTT.

The chain joins TRBV10-2 to TRBJ2-2; possibly TRBD2 for D (5 bases). The CDR3 totals 14 residues. Trimming shortened V by 6 bases and J by 7 bases, and 15 bases separated the two germline ends. Germline V gene sequence: CDR1 WSHSY, CDR2 SAAADI. The CDR3 region has the DNA TGCGCCAGCAGGAGCCTAGCAATTGGCGGGGAGCTGTTTTTT. This encodes CASRSLAIGGELFF.

V gene TRBV5-5 combines with J gene TRBJ2-5; TRBD1 matches 8 bases. Germline trimming cut 4 bases from V and 3 bases from J; bases unmatched to any gene: 8. CDR1 SGHKS and CDR2 YYEKEE come from the germline V gene (reference sequence). The CDR3 totals 15 residues. CDR3 loop: CASSRTGSGEETQYF. Here the CDR3 DNA reads TGTGCCAGCAGCAGGACAGGGTCGGGTGAAGAGACCCAGTACTTC.

This clonotype has only a few counts. The V gene is TRBV6-1, the J gene TRBJ1-5; D is possibly TRBD1 (5 bases). The CDR3 spans 12 residues. Germline CDR1 is MNHNS and CDR2 is SASEGT. V lost 2 bases, J lost 7 bases, and 6 bases lay in between. CDR3 nucleotides: TGTGCCAGCAGTGAAAGGGGACAGCCCCAGCATTTT. It is translated as CASSERGQPQHF.

The chain uses TRBV7-3 and TRBJ2-5, with D hard to call. Germline V gene sequence: CDR1 SGHTA, CDR2 FQGTGA. V was pared by 1 base and J by 5 bases, with 8 bases between. This CDR3 region has 13 residues. This CDR3 is CASSLRPKETQYF. The CDR3, as DNA: TGTGCCAGCAGCTTAAGACCCAAGGAGACCCAGTACTTC.

This chain connects TRBV15 to TRBJ2-3; 10 bases align to TRBD2. Germline CDR1 LNHNV, CDR2 YYDKDF (reference sequence). This CDR3 contains 17 residues. V lost 1 base and J lost 0; bases outside the gene matches: 4. This CDR3 reads CATSRAAGGLSTDTQYF. The CDR3, as DNA: TGTGCCACCAGCAGAGCAGCGGGAGGGCTCAGCACAGATACGCAGTATTTT.

The J gene is TRBJ2-1, the V gene TRBV27; no clear D. CDR3 length: 14 amino acids. V lost 2 bases, J lost 3 bases, and 8 bases lay in between. CDR1 is MNHEY and CDR2 is SMNVEV in the germline V gene (reference sequence). The CDR3 sequence: CASSLRNYYNEQFF. Written as DNA, the CDR3 is TGTGCCAGCAGTTTAAGAAACTACTACAATGAGCAGTTCTTC.